The rows below give T cell receptor beta chains drawn from one sample of a study of regulatory T cells in long-lasting Graves disease. TCRdb reanalysed the multiplex PCR reads using MiXCR and keeps one entry per CDR3 protein. The top ten hold approximately 12% of the sample, which has approximately 560,000 distinct CDR3 sequences, about 16% seen once. These data also featured in a second study, about T cells in Graves' hyperthyroidism and ophthalmopathy.

This sample comprised peripheral blood mononuclear cells (PBMCs), obtained at new diagnosis, from a patient treated with antithyroid drugs. All receptors come from a young man with Graves disease. Each CDR3 is given with its conserved first and last residue. The D gene is left open where the match is weak. Only some rows state a clone size, as once, few, many or a class for expanded clones.

d_call j_call v_call clone_size cdr3_nt cdr3_aa
- TRBJ1-2 TRBV6-1 few TGTGCCAGCAGTGAGGTCTACAGGGATCGTGGCTACACCTTC CASSEVYRDRGYTF
TRBD1 TRBJ1-4 TRBV28 few TGTGCCAGCAGTTTACCGGGGGACAGTTTCGAAAAACTGTTTTTT CASSLPGDSFEKLFF
- TRBJ1-5 TRBV7-9 - TGTGCCGGCAGCCCATGGGGAAACCAGCCCCAGCATTTT CAGSPWGNQPQHF
TRBD1 TRBJ1-2 TRBV5-5 - TGTGCCAGCAGCGTTGACAGGGTCGGTGGCTACACCTTC CASSVDRVGGYTF
- TRBJ1-1 TRBV11-2 many TGTGCCAGCAGACACTGGGGTCAGGGCTACACTGAAGCTTTCTTT CASRHWGQGYTEAFF
- TRBJ2-3 TRBV3-1 - TGTGCCAGCAGCAATTCTTTCACAGATACGCAGTATTTT CASSNSFTDTQYF
TRBD2 TRBJ2-1 TRBV5-1 - TGCGCCAGCAGCACATGGACTAGCGCTAAAAATGAGCAGTTCTTC CASSTWTSAKNEQFF
- TRBJ2-5 TRBV6-1 once TGTGCCAGCCGGCGGGGGCTCCAAGAGACCCAGTACTTC CASRRGLQETQYF
TRBD2 TRBJ2-3 TRBV6-1 few TGTGCCAGCAGTCTAGCGGGAGGGCCAAGGGATACGCAGTATTTT CASSLAGGPRDTQYF
TRBD1 TRBJ1-4 TRBV5-1 - TGCGCCAGCAGGCCGGACAGGTGGAGTGAAAAACTGTTTTTT CASRPDRWSEKLFF
- TRBJ2-3 TRBV7-2 many TGTGCCAGCAGCTCTCTAGGGTCCACAGATACGCAGTATTTT CASSSLGSTDTQYF
TRBD2 TRBJ2-2 TRBV7-9 - TGTGCCAGCAGCATTACTAGCGGGAGGGCCCCCACCGGGGAGCTGTTTTTT CASSITSGRAPTGELFF
- TRBJ1-5 TRBV20-1 - TGCAGTGCTAGAGATAGTCAGTATAGCAATCAGCCCCAGCATTTT CSARDSQYSNQPQHF
- TRBJ2-3 TRBV2 many TGTGCCAGCAGTGACCCGGGACACAACACAGATACGCAGTATTTT CASSDPGHNTDTQYF